The sequence of this TCR beta chain was determined in a study of blood T cell repertoires in COVID-19. Overall study context: Nucleic acid was either cDNA or gDNA, and it came from T cells, B-cell-depleted T cells, or PBMCs.

The V end was cut by 2 bases, the J end by 13 bases, with 15 bases between. This CDR3 region has 14 residues. In germline, CDR1 is LGHNA, CDR2 YSLEER. Authors' processing steps: Reference gene primer amplification gave nucleated cell count estimates. Generated by immunoSEQ multiplex PCR, the TCRdb table keeps only in-frame clones and is missing some. V and J calls and clone size follow that table, whereas D and trimming were derived from the DNA. The table lists about 27,000 clones, roughly nine tenths of them singletons. Source material: peripheral blood. This sequence originates from a man in his 70s with active COVID-19. The rearrangement links TRBV4-3 to TRBJ1-6; D is perhaps TRBD1 (6 bases). This CDR3 reads CASSQTGFVDPLHF. The CDR3 region has the DNA TGCGCCAGCAGCCAAACAGGGTTTGTTGATCCCCTCCACTTT.